This TCR beta chain came from a study of CD8+ T cells in alopecia areata. Germline lookup yields CDR1 SQVTM and CDR2 ANQGSEA. Trimming removed 2 bases from V and 7 bases from J; junction bases left unmatched: 10. The CDR3 has 15 residues. cDNA prepared by RNA extraction and subsequent reverse transcription served as the template for sequencing. Using immunoSEQ multiplex PCR, the repertoire was profiled, and TCRdb retains in-frame clones only, with some absent. The sample records 90,000 to 150,000 clones, more than 40% being singletons. Study-wide findings and caveats: Tofacitinib produced a significant decrease in scalp clonality and in expanded CD8+ clones among the top 100. Lesional scalp displayed greater clonality than normal scalp, most notably in alopecia totalis/universalis. There was only one nonresponder, so it was unclear how baseline CD8+ expansion relates to response.

Treatment: oral pan-JAK inhibitor, 5-10 mg twice daily. Obtained from alopecia areata patients were lesional scalp punch biopsies along with peripheral blood. Turning to this clone: Antigen unknown.

The V gene is TRBV29-1, the J gene TRBJ2-1, with 8 bases that match TRBD2. This TCR came from a human donor with alopecia areata. Specimen: CD4+ T cells sorted from blood, collected at week 4, from a patient treated with tofacitinib. CDR3 DNA: TGCAGCGTTGAATTTGTGGCGGGGGGACGGAATGAGCAGTTCTTC. Translation: CSVEFVAGGRNEQFF.